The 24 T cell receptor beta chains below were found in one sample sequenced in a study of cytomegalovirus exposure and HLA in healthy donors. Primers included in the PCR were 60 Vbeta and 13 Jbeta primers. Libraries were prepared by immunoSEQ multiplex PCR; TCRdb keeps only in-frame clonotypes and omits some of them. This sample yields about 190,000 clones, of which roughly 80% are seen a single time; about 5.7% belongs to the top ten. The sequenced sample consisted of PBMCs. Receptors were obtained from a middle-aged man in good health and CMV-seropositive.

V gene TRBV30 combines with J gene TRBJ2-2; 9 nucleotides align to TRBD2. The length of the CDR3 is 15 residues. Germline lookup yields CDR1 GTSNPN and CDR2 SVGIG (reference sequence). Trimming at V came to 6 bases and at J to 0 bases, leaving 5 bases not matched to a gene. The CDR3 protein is CACPRLAANTGELFF. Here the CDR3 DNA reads TGTGCCTGCCCAAGACTAGCGGCGAACACCGGGGAGCTGTTTTTT.

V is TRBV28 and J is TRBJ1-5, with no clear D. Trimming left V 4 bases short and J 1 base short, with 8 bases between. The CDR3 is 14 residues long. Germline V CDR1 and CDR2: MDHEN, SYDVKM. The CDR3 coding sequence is TGTGCCAGCAGTTATGAGGGAAGCAATCAGCCCCAGCATTTT. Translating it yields CASSYEGSNQPQHF.

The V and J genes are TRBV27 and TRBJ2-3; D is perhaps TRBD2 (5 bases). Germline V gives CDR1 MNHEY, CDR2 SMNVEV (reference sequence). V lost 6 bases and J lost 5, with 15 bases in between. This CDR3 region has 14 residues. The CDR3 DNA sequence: TGTGCCAGCAGGAAACACGGGGAATTAGATACGCAGTATTTT. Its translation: CASRKHGELDTQYF.

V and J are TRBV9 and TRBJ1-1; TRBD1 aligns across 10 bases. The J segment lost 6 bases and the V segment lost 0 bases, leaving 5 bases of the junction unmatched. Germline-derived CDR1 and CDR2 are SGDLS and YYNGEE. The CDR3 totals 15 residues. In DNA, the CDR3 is TGTGCCAGCAGCGTAGCTACGGGACAGGGGTCTGAAGCTTTCTTT. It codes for CASSVATGQGSEAFF.

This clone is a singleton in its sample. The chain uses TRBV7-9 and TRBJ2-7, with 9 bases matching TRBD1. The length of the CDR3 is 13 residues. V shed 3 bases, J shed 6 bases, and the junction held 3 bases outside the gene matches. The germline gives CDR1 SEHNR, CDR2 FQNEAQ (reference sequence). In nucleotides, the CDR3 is TGTGCCAGCAGCTTTGACAGGGGGTTCGAGCAGTACTTC. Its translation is CASSFDRGFEQYF. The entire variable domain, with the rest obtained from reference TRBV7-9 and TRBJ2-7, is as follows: DTGVSQNPRHKITKRGQNVTFRCDPISEHNRLYWYRQTLGQGPEFLTYFQNEAQLEKSRLLSDRFSAERPKGSFSTLEIQRTEQGDSAMYLCASSFDRGFEQYFGPGTRLTVT.

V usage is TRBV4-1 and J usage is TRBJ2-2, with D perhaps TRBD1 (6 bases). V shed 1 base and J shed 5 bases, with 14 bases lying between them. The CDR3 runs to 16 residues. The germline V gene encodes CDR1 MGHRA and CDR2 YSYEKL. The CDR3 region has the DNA TGCGCCAGCAGCCAAGGTGGCAGGGGCCGTACCGGGGAGCTGTTTTTT. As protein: CASSQGGRGRTGELFF.

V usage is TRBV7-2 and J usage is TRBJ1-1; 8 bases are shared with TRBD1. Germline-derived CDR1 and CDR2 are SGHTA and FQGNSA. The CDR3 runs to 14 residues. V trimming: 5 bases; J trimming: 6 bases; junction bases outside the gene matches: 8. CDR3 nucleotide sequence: TGTGCCAGCAGCCCAACCCTACAGGGGGCTGAAGCTTTCTTT. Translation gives CASSPTLQGAEAFF. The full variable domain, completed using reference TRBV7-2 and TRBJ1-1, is GAGVSQSPSNKVTEKGKDVELRCDPISGHTALYWYRQSLGQGLEFLIYFQGNSAPDKSGLPSDRFSAERTGGSVSTLTIQRTQQEDSAVYLCASSPTLQGAEAFFGQGTRLTVV.

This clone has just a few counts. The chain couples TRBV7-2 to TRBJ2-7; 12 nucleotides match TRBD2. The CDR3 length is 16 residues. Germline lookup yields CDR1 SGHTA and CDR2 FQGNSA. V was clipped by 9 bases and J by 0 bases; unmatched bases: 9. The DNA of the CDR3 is TGTGCCAGTGGGGCTAGCGGGGGGGTGAGCTCCTACGAGCAGTACTTC. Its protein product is CASGASGGVSSYEQYF.

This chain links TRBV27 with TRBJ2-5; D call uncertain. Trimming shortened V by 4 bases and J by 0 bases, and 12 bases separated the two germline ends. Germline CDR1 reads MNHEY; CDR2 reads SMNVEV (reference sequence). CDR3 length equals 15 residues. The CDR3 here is CASSWFHQNQETQYF. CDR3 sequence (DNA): TGTGCCAGCAGTTGGTTCCACCAGAACCAAGAGACCCAGTACTTC.

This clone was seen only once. The CDR3 loop reads CASSQDVAGLGSYTF. Here the CDR3 DNA reads TGCGCCAGCAGCCAAGATGTGGCAGGGCTCGGTAGCTACACCTTC. This sequence joins TRBV4-3 and TRBJ1-2, with D possibly being TRBD1 (5 bases). The CDR3 consists of 15 residues. Trimming cost V 0 bases and J 9 bases, with 17 bases left between them. Per the germline V gene, CDR1 is LGHNA and CDR2 is YSLEER.

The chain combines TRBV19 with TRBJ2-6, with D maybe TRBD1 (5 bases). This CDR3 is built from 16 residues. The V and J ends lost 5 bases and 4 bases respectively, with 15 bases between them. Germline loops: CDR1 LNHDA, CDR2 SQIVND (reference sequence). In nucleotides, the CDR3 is TGTGCCAGTAGTGTGAAGGGGCTTTCCGGGGCCAACGTCCTGACTTTC. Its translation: CASSVKGLSGANVLTF.

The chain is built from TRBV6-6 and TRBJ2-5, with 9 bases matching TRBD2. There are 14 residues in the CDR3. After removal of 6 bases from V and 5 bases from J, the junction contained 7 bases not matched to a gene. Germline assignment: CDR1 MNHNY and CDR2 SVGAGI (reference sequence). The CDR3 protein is CASRQGLAVETQYF. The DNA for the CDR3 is TGTGCCAGCAGGCAGGGACTAGCCGTGGAGACCCAGTACTTC.

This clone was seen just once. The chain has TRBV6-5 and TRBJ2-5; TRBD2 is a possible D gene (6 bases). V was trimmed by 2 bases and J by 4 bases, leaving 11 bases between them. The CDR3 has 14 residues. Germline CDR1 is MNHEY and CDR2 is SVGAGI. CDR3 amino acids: CASSYSTSRETQYF. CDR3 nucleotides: TGTGCCAGCAGTTACAGCACTAGCCGAGAGACCCAGTACTTC.

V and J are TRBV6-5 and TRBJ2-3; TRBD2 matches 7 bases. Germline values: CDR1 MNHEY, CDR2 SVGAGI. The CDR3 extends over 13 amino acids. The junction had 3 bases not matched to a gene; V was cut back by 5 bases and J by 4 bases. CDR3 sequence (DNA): TGTGCCAGCAGTACGGGGGGACCAGATACGCAGTATTTT. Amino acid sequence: CASSTGGPDTQYF.

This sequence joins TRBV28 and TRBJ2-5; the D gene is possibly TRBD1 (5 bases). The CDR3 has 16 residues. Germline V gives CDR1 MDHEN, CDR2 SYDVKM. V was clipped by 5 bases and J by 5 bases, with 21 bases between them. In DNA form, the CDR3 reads TGTGCCAGCAGTAGCCAGGGTATCCAACTGACGGAGACCCAGTACTTC. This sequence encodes CASSSQGIQLTETQYF.

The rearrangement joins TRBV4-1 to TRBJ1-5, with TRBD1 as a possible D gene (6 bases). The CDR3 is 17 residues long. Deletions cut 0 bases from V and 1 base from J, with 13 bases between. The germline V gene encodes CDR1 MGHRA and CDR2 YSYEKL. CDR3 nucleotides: TGCGCCAGCAGCCAAGATCTTCGGGGGGCGAGCAATCAGCCCCAGCATTTT. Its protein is CASSQDLRGASNQPQHF.

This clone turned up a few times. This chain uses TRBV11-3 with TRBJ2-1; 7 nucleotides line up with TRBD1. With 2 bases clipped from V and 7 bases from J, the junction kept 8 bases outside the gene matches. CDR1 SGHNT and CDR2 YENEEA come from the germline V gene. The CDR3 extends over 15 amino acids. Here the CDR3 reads CASSLRDSLLNEQFF. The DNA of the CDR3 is TGTGCCAGCAGCTTAAGGGACAGTCTTTTGAATGAGCAGTTCTTC. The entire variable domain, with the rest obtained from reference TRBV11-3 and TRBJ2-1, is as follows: EAGVVQSPRYKIIEKKQPVAFWCNPISGHNTLYWYLQNLGQGPELLIRYENEEAVDDSQLPKDRFSAERLKGVDSTLKIQPAELGDSAVYLCASSLRDSLLNEQFFGPGTRLTVL.

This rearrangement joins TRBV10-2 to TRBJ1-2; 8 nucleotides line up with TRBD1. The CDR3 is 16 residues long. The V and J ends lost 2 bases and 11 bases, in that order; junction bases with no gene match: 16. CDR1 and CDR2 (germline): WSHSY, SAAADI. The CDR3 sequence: CASSEVVGQGIGGYTF. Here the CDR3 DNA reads TGCGCCAGCAGTGAGGTTGTAGGACAGGGCATTGGAGGGTACACCTTC.

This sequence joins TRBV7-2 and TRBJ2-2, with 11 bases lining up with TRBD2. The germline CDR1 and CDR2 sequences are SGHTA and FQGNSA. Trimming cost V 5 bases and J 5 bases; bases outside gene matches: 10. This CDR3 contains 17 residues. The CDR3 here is CASSRSGGAYRTGELFF. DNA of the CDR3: TGTGCCAGCAGCCGTAGCGGGGGGGCCTATCGAACCGGGGAGCTGTTTTTT.

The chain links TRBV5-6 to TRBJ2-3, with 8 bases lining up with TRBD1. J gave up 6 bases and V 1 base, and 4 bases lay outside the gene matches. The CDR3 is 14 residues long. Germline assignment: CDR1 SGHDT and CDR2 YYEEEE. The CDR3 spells CASSLQGAGDTQYF. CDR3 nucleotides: TGTGCCAGCAGCTTGCAGGGGGCGGGGGATACGCAGTATTTT.

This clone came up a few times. CDR3 coding DNA: TGTGCCAGCGCACTACTAGCGGGGGGAGTAGAGACCCAGTACTTC. Translation: CASALLAGGVETQYF. The V and J genes are TRBV27 and TRBJ2-5; the match to TRBD2 covers 12 bases. V lost 8 bases to trimming and J lost 4 bases; unmatched junction nucleotides: 8. The CDR3 has 15 amino acids. Germline CDR1 reads MNHEY; CDR2 reads SMNVEV (reference sequence).

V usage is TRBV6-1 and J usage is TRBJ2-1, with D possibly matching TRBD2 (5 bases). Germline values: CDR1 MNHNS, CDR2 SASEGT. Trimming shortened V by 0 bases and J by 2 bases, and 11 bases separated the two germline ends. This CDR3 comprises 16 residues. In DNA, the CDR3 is TGTGCCAGCAGTGAAGCGGCTAGCTCCACCTACAATGAGCAGTTCTTC. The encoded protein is CASSEAASSTYNEQFF.

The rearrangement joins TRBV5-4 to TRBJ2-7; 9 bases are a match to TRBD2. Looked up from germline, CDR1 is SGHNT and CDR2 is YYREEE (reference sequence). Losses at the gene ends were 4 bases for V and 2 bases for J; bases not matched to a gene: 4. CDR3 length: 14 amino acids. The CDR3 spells CASSLRLAAYEQYF. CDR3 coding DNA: TGTGCCAGCAGCCTCAGACTAGCGGCCTACGAGCAGTACTTC.

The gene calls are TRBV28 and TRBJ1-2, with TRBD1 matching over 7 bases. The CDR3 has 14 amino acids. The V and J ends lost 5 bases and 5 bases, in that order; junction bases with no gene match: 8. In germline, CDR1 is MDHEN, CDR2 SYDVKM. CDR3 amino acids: CASSPGTDLYGYTF. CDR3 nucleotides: TGTGCCAGCAGTCCAGGGACAGATTTATATGGCTACACCTTC.